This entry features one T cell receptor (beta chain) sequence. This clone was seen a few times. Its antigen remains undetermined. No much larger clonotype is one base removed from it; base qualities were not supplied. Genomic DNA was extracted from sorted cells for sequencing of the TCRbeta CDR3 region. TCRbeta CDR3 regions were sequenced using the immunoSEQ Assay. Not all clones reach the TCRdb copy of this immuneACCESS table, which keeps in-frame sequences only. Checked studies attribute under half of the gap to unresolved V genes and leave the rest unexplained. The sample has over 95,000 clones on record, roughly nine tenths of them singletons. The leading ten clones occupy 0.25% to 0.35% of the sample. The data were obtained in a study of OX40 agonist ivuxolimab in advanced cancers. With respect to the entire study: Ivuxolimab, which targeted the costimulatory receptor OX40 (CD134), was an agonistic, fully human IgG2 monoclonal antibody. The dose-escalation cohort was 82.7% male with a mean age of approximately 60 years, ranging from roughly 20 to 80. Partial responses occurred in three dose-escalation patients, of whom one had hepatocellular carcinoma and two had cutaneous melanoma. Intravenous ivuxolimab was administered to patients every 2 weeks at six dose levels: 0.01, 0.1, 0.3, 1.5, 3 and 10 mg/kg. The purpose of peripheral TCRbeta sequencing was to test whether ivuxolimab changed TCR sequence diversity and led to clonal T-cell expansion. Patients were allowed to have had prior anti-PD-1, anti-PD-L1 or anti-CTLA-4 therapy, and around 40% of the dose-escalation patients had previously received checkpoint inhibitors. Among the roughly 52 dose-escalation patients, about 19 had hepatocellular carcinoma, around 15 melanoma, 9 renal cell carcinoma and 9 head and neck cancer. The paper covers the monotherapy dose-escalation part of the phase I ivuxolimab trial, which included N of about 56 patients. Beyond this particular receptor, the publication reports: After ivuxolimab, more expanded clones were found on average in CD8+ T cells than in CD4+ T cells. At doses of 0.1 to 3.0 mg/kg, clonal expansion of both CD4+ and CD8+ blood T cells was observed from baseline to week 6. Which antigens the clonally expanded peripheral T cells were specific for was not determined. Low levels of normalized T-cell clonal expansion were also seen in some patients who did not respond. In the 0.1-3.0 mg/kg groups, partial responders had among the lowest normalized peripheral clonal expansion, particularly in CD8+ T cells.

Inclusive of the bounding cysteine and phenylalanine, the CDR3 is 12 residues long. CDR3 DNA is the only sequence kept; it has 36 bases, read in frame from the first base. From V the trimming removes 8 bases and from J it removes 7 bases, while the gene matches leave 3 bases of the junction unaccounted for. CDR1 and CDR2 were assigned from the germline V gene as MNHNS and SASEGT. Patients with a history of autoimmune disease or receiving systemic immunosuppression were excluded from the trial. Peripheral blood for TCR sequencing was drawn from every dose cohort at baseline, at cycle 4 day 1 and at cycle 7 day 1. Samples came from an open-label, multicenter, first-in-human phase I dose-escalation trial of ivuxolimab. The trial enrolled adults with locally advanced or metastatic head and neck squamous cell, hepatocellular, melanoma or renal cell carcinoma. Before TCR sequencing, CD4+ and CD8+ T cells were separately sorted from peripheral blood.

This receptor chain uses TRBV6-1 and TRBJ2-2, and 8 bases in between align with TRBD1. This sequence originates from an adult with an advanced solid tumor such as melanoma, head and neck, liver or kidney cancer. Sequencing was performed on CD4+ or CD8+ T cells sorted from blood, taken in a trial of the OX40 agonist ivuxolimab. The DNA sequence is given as TGTGCCAGCCAGGGGGCGGTCGGGGAGCTGTTTTTT. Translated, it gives CASQGAVGELFF.